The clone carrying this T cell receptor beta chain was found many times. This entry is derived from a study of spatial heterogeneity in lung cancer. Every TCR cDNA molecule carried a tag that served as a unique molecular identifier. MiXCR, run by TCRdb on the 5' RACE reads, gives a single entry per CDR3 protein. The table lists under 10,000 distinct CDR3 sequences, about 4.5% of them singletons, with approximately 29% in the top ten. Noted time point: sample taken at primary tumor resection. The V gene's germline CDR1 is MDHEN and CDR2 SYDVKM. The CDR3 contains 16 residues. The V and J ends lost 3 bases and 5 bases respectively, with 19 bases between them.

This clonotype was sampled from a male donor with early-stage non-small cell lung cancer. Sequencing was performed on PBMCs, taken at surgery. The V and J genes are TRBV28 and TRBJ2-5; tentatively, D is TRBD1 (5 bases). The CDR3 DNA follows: TGTGCCAGCAGTTTCCCCCAGGGAAGGGCGGAGGAGACCCAGTACTTC. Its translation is CASSFPQGRAEETQYF.